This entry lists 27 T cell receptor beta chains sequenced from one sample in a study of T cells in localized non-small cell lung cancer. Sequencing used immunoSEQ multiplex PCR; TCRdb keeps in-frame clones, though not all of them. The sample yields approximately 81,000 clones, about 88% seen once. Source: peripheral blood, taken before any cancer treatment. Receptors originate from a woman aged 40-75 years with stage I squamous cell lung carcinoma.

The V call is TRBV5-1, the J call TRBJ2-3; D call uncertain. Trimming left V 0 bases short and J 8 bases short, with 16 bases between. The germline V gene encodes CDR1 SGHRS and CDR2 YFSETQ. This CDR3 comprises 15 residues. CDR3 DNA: TGCGCCAGCAGCTTGGGTCCTTCCTCGCAAGGTACGCAGTATTTT. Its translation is CASSLGPSSQGTQYF. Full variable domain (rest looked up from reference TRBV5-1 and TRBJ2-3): KAGVTQTPRYLIKTRGQQVTLSCSPISGHRSVSWYQQTPGQGLQFLFEYFSETQRNKGNFPGRFSGRQFSNSRSEMNVSTLELGDSALYLCASSLGPSSQGTQYFGPGTRLTVL.

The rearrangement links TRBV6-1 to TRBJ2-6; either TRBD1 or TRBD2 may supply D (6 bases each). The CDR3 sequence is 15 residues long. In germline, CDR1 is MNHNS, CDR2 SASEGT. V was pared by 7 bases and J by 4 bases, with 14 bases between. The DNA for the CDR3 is TGTGCCAGCAAGGTTCGGGGGCTCGGGGCCAACGTCCTGACTTTC. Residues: CASKVRGLGANVLTF.

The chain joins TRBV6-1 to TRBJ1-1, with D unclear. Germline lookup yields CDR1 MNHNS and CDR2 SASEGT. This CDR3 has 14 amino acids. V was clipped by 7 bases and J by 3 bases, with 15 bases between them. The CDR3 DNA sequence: TGTGCCAGCAACCTCTTAGGGCGGGACACTGAAGCTTTCTTT. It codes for CASNLLGRDTEAFF.

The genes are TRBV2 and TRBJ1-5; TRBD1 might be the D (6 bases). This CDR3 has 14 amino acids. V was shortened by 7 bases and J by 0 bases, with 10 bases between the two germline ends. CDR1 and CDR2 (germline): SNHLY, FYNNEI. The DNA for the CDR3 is TGTGCCAGCAAGGACAGCCATAGCAATCAGCCCCAGCATTTT. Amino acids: CASKDSHSNQPQHF.

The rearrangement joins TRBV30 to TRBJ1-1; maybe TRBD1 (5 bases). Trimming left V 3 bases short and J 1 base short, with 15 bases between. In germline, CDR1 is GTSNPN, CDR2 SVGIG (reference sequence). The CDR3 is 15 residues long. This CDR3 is CAWRRDPLGNTEAFF. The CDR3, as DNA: TGTGCCTGGAGACGGGACCCCCTCGGGAACACTGAAGCTTTCTTT.

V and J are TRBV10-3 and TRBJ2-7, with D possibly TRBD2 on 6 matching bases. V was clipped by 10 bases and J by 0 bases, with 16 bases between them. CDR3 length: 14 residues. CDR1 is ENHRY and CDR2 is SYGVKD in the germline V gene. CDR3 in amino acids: CATGGDRSSYEQYF. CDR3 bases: TGTGCCACCGGGGGTGACCGGAGCTCCTACGAGCAGTACTTC.

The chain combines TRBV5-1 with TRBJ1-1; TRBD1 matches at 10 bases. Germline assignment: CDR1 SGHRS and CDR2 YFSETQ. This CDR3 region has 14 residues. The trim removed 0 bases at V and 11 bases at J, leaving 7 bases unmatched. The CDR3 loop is CASSLVGTGDWAFF. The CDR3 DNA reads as TGCGCCAGCAGCTTGGTTGGGACAGGGGATTGGGCTTTCTTT.

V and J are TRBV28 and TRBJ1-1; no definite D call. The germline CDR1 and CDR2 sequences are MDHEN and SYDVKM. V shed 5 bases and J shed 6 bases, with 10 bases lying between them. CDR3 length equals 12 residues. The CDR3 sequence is CASSLYGAEAFF. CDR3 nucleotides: TGTGCCAGCAGTCTCTACGGGGCTGAAGCTTTCTTT.

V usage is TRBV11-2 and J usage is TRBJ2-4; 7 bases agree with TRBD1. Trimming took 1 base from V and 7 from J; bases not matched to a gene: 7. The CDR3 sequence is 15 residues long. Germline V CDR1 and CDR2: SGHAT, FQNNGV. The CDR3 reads CASSLAWGTENIQYF. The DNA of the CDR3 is TGTGCCAGCAGCTTAGCGTGGGGGACAGAGAACATTCAGTACTTC.

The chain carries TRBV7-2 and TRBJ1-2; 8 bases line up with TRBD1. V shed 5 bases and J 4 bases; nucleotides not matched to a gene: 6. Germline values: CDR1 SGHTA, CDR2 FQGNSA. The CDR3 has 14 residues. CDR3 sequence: CASSPGQGAYGYTF. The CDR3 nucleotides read TGTGCCAGCAGCCCGGGTCAGGGGGCCTATGGCTACACCTTC.

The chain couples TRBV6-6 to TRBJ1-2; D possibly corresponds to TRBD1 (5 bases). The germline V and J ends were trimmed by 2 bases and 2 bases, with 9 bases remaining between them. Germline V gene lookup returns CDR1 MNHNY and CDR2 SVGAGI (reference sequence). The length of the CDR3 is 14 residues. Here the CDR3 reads CASSYEGFNYGYTF. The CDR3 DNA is TGTGCCAGCAGTTACGAGGGGTTCAACTATGGCTACACCTTC.

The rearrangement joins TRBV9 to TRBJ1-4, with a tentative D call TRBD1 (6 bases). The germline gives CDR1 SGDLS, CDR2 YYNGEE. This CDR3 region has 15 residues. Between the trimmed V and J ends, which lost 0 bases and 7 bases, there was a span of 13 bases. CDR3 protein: CASSVGTVAGEKLFF. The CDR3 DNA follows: TGTGCCAGCAGCGTAGGGACAGTGGCGGGTGAAAAACTGTTTTTT.

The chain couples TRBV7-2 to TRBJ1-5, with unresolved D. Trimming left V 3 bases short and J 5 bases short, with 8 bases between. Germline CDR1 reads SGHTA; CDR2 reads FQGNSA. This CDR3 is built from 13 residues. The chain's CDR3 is CASSLIADQPQHF. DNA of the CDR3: TGTGCCAGCAGCTTGATCGCAGATCAGCCCCAGCATTTT.

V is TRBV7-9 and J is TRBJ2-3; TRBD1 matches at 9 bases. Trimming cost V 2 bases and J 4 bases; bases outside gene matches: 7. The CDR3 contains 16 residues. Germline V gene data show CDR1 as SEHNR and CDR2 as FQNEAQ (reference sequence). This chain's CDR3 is CASSLSTGGVPDTQYF. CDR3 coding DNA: TGTGCCAGCAGCTTATCAACAGGGGGCGTCCCAGATACGCAGTATTTT. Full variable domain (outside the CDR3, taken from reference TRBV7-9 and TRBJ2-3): DTGVSQNPRHKITKRGQNVTFRCDPISEHNRLYWYRQTLGQGPEFLTYFQNEAQLEKSRLLSDRFSAERPKGSFSTLEIQRTEQGDSAMYLCASSLSTGGVPDTQYFGPGTRLTVL.

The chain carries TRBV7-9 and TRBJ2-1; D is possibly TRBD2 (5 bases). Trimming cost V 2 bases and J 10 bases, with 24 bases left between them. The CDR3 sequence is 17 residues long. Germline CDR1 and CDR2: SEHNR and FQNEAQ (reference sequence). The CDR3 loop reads CASSLLPTLRRSTEQFF. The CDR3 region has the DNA TGTGCCAGCAGCTTACTCCCCACACTCCGGAGGTCCACGGAGCAGTTCTTC.

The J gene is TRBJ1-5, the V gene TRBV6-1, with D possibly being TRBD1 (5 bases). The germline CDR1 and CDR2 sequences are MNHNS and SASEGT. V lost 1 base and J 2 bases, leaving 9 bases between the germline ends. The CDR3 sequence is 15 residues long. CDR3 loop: CASSEVAGGNQPQHF. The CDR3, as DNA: TGTGCCAGCAGTGAAGTGGCGGGGGGCAATCAGCCCCAGCATTTT.

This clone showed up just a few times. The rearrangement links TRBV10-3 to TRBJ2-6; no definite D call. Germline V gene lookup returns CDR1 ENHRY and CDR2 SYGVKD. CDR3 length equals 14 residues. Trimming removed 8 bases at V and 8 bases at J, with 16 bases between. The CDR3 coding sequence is TGTGCCATCCGCCAATTGGAAAGGACCAACGTCCTGACTTTC. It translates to CAIRQLERTNVLTF.

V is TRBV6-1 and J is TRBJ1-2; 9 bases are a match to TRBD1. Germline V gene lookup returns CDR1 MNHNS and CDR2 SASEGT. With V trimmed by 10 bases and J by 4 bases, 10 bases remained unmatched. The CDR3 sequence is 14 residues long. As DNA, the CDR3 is TGTGCCACAATGGACCGGGACAGGGCCTATGGCTACACCTTC. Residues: CATMDRDRAYGYTF.

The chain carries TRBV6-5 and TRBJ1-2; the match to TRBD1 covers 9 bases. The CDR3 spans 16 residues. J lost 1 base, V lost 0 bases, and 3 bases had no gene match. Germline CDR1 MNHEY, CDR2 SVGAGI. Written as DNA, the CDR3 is TGTGCCAGCAGTTACTCGGGACAGGGTGTTAACTATGGCTACACCTTC. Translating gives CASSYSGQGVNYGYTF.

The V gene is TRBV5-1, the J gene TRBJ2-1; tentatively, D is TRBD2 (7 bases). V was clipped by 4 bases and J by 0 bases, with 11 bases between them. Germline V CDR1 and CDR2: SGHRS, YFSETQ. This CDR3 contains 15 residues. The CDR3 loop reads CASSPRGGSYNEQFF. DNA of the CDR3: TGCGCCAGCAGCCCAAGGGGGGGCTCCTACAATGAGCAGTTCTTC.

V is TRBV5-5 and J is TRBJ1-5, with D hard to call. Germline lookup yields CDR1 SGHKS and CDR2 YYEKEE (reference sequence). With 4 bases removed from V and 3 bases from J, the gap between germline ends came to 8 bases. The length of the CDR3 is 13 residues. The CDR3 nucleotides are TGTGCCAGCAGCCGCTTTGTCAATCAGCCCCAGCATTTT. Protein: CASSRFVNQPQHF. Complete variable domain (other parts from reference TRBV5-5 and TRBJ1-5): DAGVTQSPTHLIKTRGQQVTLRCSPISGHKSVSWYQQVLGQGPQFIFQYYEKEERGRGNFPDRFSARQFPNYSSELNVNALLLGDSALYLCASSRFVNQPQHFGDGTRLSIL.

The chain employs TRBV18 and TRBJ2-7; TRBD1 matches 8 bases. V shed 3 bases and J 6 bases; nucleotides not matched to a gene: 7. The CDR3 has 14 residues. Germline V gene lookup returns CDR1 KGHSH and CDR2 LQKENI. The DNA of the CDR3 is TGTGCCAGCTCACCGACCGGACAGGGAGGCGAGCAGTACTTC. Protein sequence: CASSPTGQGGEQYF. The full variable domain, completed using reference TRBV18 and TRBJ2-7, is NAGVMQNPRHLVRRRGQEARLRCSPMKGHSHVYWYRQLPEEGLKFMVYLQKENIIDESGMPKERFSAEFPKEGPSILRIQQVVRGDSAAYFCASSPTGQGGEQYFGPGTRLTVT.

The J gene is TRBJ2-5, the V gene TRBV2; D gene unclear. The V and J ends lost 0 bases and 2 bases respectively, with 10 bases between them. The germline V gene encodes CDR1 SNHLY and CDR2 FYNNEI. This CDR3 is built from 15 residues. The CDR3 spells CASSEAFYSQETQYF. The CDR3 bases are TGTGCCAGCAGTGAAGCTTTCTACAGTCAAGAGACCCAGTACTTC.

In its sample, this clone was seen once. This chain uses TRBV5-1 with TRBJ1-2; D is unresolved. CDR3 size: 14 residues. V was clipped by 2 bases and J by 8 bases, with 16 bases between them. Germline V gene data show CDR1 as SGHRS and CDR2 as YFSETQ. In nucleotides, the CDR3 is TGCGCCAGCAGCTTAGGCCGGGATTTAGAAGGCTACACCTTC. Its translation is CASSLGRDLEGYTF. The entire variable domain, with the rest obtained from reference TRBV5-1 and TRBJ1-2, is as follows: KAGVTQTPRYLIKTRGQQVTLSCSPISGHRSVSWYQQTPGQGLQFLFEYFSETQRNKGNFPGRFSGRQFSNSRSEMNVSTLELGDSALYLCASSLGRDLEGYTFGSGTRLTVV.

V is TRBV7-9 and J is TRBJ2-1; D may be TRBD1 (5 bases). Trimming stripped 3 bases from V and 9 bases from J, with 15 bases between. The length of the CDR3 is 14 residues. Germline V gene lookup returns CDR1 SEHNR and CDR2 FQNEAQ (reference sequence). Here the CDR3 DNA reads TGTGCCAGCAGCTTTTTAGGGGTACGGAGTGAGCAGTTCTTC. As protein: CASSFLGVRSEQFF.

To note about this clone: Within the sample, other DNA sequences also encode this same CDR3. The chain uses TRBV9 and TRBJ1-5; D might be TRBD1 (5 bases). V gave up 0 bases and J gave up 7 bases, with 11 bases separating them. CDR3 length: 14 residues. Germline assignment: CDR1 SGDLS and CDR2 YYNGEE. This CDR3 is CASSVDGAGQPQHF. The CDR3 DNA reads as TGTGCCAGCAGCGTAGACGGGGCAGGCCAGCCCCAGCATTTT.

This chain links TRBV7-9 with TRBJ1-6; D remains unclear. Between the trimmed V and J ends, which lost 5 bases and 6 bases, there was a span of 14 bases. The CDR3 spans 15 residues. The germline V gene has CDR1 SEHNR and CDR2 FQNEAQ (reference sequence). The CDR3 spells CASSRADLPNSPLHF. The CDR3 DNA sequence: TGTGCCAGCAGCCGAGCGGACCTGCCTAATTCACCCCTCCACTTT.